This T cell receptor beta chain was recorded in a study of radiation and T cells in renal cell carcinoma. In the study overall: Nephrectomy followed 15 Gy stereotactic body radiation by 4 weeks. The study's findings and limits: In blood, top tumor clones expanded by 2 weeks, shrinking by 4. Pretreatment tumor biopsies were lacking, so baseline clonotypes are unknown.

Trimming removed 2 bases from V and 6 bases from J; junction bases left unmatched: 3. CDR1 MNHNY and CDR2 SVGAGI come from the germline V gene (reference sequence). CDR3 length: 15 amino acids. Points on this clone: As yet, its antigen is unknown.

TCRdb's table, derived via immunoSEQ multiplex PCR, lists solely in-frame clones and lacks some. The sample consists of approximately 120,000 clones, approximately 82% of them appearing once. The time point was: baseline pretreatment blood. Described treatment: 15 Gy SBRT to primary tumor, nephrectomy 4 weeks later. The rearrangement links TRBV6-6 to TRBJ2-1, with 11 bases identical to TRBD1. The sample consisted of blood, taken from a patient whose treatment included radiotherapy and nephrectomy. The receptor comes from an older woman with renal cell carcinoma. CDR3 loop: CASSYLGQGANEQFF. Written as DNA, the CDR3 is TGTGCCAGCAGTTACCTTGGACAGGGGGCCAATGAGCAGTTCTTC.